These T cell receptor beta chains were read from a single sample in a study of vaccination and CD4 T cells after COVID-19. TCRdb called the PCR reads again in MiXCR, with one record for every CDR3 protein. The sample lists about 13,000 distinct CDR3 sequences; 41% were seen once. For these receptors, no antigen is known. Specimen: CD4+ T cells from blood, cultured in vitro, collected after SARS-CoV-2 vaccination. These TCRs come from a human donor who had recovered from COVID-19. Both conserved end residues are part of each CDR3. A D gene is named only where the DNA matches it firmly. Size is stated for part of the rows, as once, few or many counts, or as a class when the clone is expanded.

>NA|TRBV20-1|TRBJ2-3|TRBD2
CSATPSGGLWTDTQYF
TGCAGTGCAACACCTAGCGGGGGCCTTTGGACAGATACGCAGTATTTT
>NA|TRBV30|TRBJ1-1|TRBD1
CAWSRGLGNTEAFF
TGTGCCTGGAGCAGGGGGCTAGGTAACACTGAAGCTTTCTTT
>NA|TRBV20-1|TRBJ2-3|NA
CSASSYWGTDTQYF
TGCAGTGCTAGCTCTTACTGGGGCACAGATACGCAGTATTTT
>few|TRBV18|TRBJ2-3|NA
CASSPPTRVTDTQYF
TGTGCCAGCTCACCACCGACTAGAGTCACAGATACGCAGTATTTT
>NA|TRBV20-1|TRBJ2-7|NA
CSATGKEGTAYEQYF
TGCAGTGCGACCGGAAAGGAGGGAACGGCCTACGAGCAGTACTTC
>once|TRBV20-1|TRBJ1-3|TRBD1
CMVEGAGNTIYF
TGCATGGTCGAGGGGGCGGGAAACACCATATATTTT
>few|TRBV7-3|TRBJ2-3|TRBD2
CASSLNPGGATDTQYF
TGTGCCAGCAGCTTAAATCCGGGGGGAGCGACAGATACGCAGTATTTT
>NA|TRBV7-3|TRBJ1-1|NA
CASSLTGRRTEAFF
TGTGCCAGCAGCTTAACGGGTCGGAGGACTGAAGCTTTCTTT
>NA|TRBV4-3|TRBJ1-1|NA
CASSQDPSGGNTEAFF
TGCGCCAGCAGCCAAGATCCGTCCGGGGGCAACACTGAAGCTTTCTTT
>few|TRBV28|TRBJ2-3|TRBD2
CASSFPSGNLDTQYF
TGTGCCAGCAGTTTTCCAAGCGGGAACTTAGATACGCAGTATTTT
>NA|TRBV7-9|TRBJ2-1|NA
CASSSSAATNLYNEQFF
TGTGCCAGCAGCTCCTCGGCGGCCACCAACCTCTACAATGAGCAGTTCTTC
>NA|TRBV20-1|TRBJ1-5|TRBD1
CSADRGYSNQPQHF
TGCAGTGCTGACAGGGGATATAGCAATCAGCCCCAGCATTTT
>few|TRBV6-5|TRBJ2-6|TRBD1
CASSYGQGGIYWANVLTF
TGTGCCAGCAGTTACGGACAGGGGGGGATTTACTGGGCCAACGTCCTGACTTTC
>few|TRBV11-2|TRBJ1-6|NA
CASSDSRLTPLHF
TGTGCCAGCAGTGACTCCCGTTTGACACCCCTCCACTTT
>few|TRBV20-1|TRBJ2-2|TRBD2
CSADAGGPTGELFF
TGCAGTGCCGATGCGGGGGGCCCTACCGGGGAGCTGTTTTTT
>few|TRBV7-8|TRBJ2-2|TRBD2
CASRITSANTGELFF
TGTGCCAGCAGGATTACTAGCGCGAACACCGGGGAGCTGTTTTTT
>NA|TRBV20-1|TRBJ1-1|NA
CSAAPGGGAFF
TGCAGTGCTGCCCCGGGGGGGGGAGCTTTCTTT
>NA|TRBV24-1|TRBJ1-2|NA
CATSDPGTGYTF
TGTGCCACCAGTGACCCGGGCACCGGCTACACCTTC
>few|TRBV11-2|TRBJ2-5|TRBD2
CASSLDTGGQTQYF
TGTGCCAGCAGCTTAGATACGGGGGGGCAGACCCAGTACTTC
>NA|TRBV29-1|TRBJ1-1|NA
CSVAREEAGAFF
TGCAGCGTTGCCAGGGAAGAGGCCGGAGCTTTCTTT
>few|TRBV20-1|TRBJ1-5|NA
CSARDSSSQPQHF
TGCAGTGCTAGAGATTCTTCTAGTCAGCCCCAGCATTTT
>NA|TRBV6-1|TRBJ2-7|NA
CASSRSVPGLGDTSYEQYF
TGTGCCAGCAGCCGCTCAGTCCCGGGGTTAGGGGACACTTCCTACGAGCAGTACTTC
>few|TRBV12-3/TRBV12-4|TRBJ1-5|NA
CASGWTGGAQHF
TGTGCCAGCGGGTGGACGGGTGGGGCCCAGCATTTT
>NA|TRBV19|TRBJ1-3|NA
CASSITLNDSGNTIYF
TGTGCCAGTAGTATCACCCTTAACGACTCTGGAAACACCATATATTTT
>few|TRBV30|TRBJ1-5|NA
CAWSAVAGADQPQHF
TGTGCCTGGAGTGCTGTCGCAGGGGCGGATCAGCCCCAGCATTTT
>NA|TRBV12-3/TRBV12-4|TRBJ2-5|NA
CASSIGLVQETQYF
TGTGCCAGCAGTATAGGACTCGTACAAGAGACCCAGTACTTC
>few|TRBV5-4|TRBJ2-5|NA
CASNKDYQETQYF
TGTGCCAGCAACAAGGACTACCAAGAGACCCAGTACTTC
>NA|TRBV5-4|TRBJ1-1|NA
CASSEGGMNTEAFF
TGTGCCAGCTCGGAGGGGGGTATGAACACTGAAGCTTTCTTT
>NA|TRBV29-1|TRBJ2-1|TRBD2
CSVALAGAYNEQFF
TGCAGCGTTGCACTAGCGGGGGCCTACAATGAGCAGTTCTTC
>NA|TRBV7-2|TRBJ2-3|TRBD2
CASSYRTSGRFADTQYF
TGTGCCAGCAGCTACCGGACTAGCGGGAGGTTTGCAGATACGCAGTATTTT
>few|TRBV7-2|TRBJ2-3|NA
CASSSLGHASSTDTQYF
TGTGCCAGCAGCTCCCTGGGTCACGCATCTAGCACAGATACGCAGTATTTT
>NA|TRBV18|TRBJ1-1|NA
CASSPSGRNTEAFF
TGTGCCAGCTCACCATCCGGGAGGAACACTGAAGCTTTCTTT
>NA|TRBV6-1|TRBJ2-2|TRBD1
CASSPGGNTGELFF
TGTGCCAGCAGCCCAGGGGGTAACACCGGGGAGCTGTTTTTT
>NA|TRBV7-9|TRBJ2-7|NA
CASSLGSYEQYF
TGTGCCAGCAGCTTAGGGTCCTACGAGCAGTACTTC
>NA|TRBV27|TRBJ2-5|TRBD1
CASNPRAGGTETQYF
TGTGCCAGCAACCCTCGGGCAGGGGGAACAGAGACCCAGTACTTC
>few|TRBV20-1|TRBJ1-5|NA
CSARDWRNSNQPQHF
TGCAGTGCTAGAGATTGGCGGAATAGCAATCAGCCCCAGCATTTT
>NA|TRBV6-1|TRBJ2-3|NA
CASSEKEMGSPDTQYF
TGTGCCAGCAGTGAGAAAGAGATGGGGAGTCCAGATACGCAGTATTTT
>NA|TRBV20-1|TRBJ1-2|NA
CSARGGGNYGYTF
TGCAGTGCTAGGGGGGGCGGGAACTATGGCTACACCTTC
>NA|TRBV27|TRBJ2-1|TRBD2
CASSSGLAVDVRNEQFF
TGTGCCAGCAGTTCCGGACTAGCGGTGGACGTCCGCAATGAGCAGTTCTTC
>few|TRBV30|TRBJ1-2|NA
CAWRLDRGYGYTF
TGTGCCTGGAGACTGGACAGAGGGTATGGCTACACCTTC
>NA|TRBV2|TRBJ1-2|NA
CASSAVYGYTF
TGTGCCAGCAGTGCGGTATATGGCTACACCTTC
>few|TRBV27|TRBJ1-1|TRBD1
CASSFRTGDTEAFF
TGTGCCAGCAGTTTTAGGACAGGGGACACTGAAGCTTTCTTT
>NA|TRBV11-3|TRBJ2-1|NA
CASSGGAANEQFF
TGTGCCAGCAGCGGTGGGGCAGCGAATGAGCAGTTCTTC
>NA|TRBV7-8|TRBJ1-2|TRBD1
CASSPGQGRIGYTF
TGTGCCAGCAGCCCGGGACAGGGGCGTATCGGCTACACCTTC
>NA|TRBV20-1|TRBJ1-2|NA
CSVAGRNF
TGCAGCGTGGCAGGGCGTAACTTC
>once|TRBV28|TRBJ2-6|NA
CASSSAGRLLGANVLTF
TGTGCCAGCAGTTCGGCTGGGCGCCTCCTGGGGGCCAACGTCCTGACTTTC
>few|TRBV20-1|TRBJ2-7|NA
CSASLDGSYEQYF
TGCAGTGCTAGTCTGGACGGTTCTTACGAGCAGTACTTC